Given below is one T cell receptor beta chain in context. Its target is not known. The sample is drawn from a study of cytomegalovirus exposure and HLA in healthy donors. From germline, CDR1 is SNHLY and CDR2 FYNNEI. The CDR3 has 13 residues. Trimming stripped 4 bases from V and 5 bases from J, with 9 bases between. Notes on the study in general: Among TCR beta chains of equal frequency, HLA-associated ones were more clonally expanded in a later analysis.

Primers: 60 Vbeta forward and 13 Jbeta reverse. Generated by immunoSEQ multiplex PCR, the TCRdb table keeps only in-frame clones and is missing some. This repertoire shows 150,000 to 200,000 clones, roughly 80% found once; its top ten account for 4.9%. The chain couples TRBV2 to TRBJ1-5, with D perhaps TRBD1 (5 bases). The sample consisted of PBMCs. The TCR was taken from a male donor in good health and CMV-seronegative. This chain's CDR3 is CASSGPGYQPQHF. Written as DNA, the CDR3 is TGTGCCAGCAGTGGGCCAGGGTATCAGCCCCAGCATTTT.